Listed below are T cell receptor beta chains from one sample, sequenced in a study of graft-versus-host responses after intestinal transplantation. Data came from immunoSEQ multiplex PCR; TCRdb stores just in-frame clones and leaves some out. The sample consists of roughly 23,000 clones, 85% to 95% of them appearing once. Material: PBMCs, obtained approximately 38 days after intestinal transplant. Receptor source: a human patient who received an intestinal transplant, so some T cells may come from the graft donor. Each CDR3 is given with its conserved first and last residue. The D gene is left open where the match is weak. The size field is filled for only some rows; it gives once, few, many or a size class.

d_call	clone_size	v_call	j_call	cdr3_nt	cdr3_aa
NA	once	TRBV15	TRBJ1-3	TGTGCCACCAGCAGAGAAAGGACCTCTGGAAACACCATATATTTT	CATSRERTSGNTIYF
NA	NA	TRBV6-5	TRBJ2-1	TGTGCCAGCAGTTACAGGGACCAGAGCTCCTACAATGAGCAGTTCTTC	CASSYRDQSSYNEQFF
TRBD1	NA	TRBV10-3	TRBJ1-4	TGTGCCATCAGTGCCGGGACAGGGTCTGAAAAACTGTTTTTT	CAISAGTGSEKLFF
TRBD1	once	TRBV6-4	TRBJ2-7	TGTGCCAGCAGCCGGGACAGGGGATCCGAGCAGTACTTC	CASSRDRGSEQYF
TRBD2	NA	TRBV4-2	TRBJ2-7	TGTGCCAGCAGCCAAGGAGGACTAGCGGGAGTCTCCTACGAGCAGTACTTC	CASSQGGLAGVSYEQYF
NA	once	TRBV10-3	TRBJ2-3	TGTGCCGTGCGGAGCATTCTCAGGCCGGGCCGCACAGATACGCAGTATTTT	CAVRSILRPGRTDTQYF
NA	NA	TRBV27	TRBJ2-7	TGTGCCAGTAGGGGGAGGGGGGAGTTCTACGAGCAGTACTTC	CASRGRGEFYEQYF
TRBD2	NA	TRBV25-1	TRBJ2-1	TGTGCCACTACGAGGACTAGCGGGAGGGTAGGGAATGAGCAGTTCTTC	CATTRTSGRVGNEQFF
TRBD2	NA	TRBV6-1	TRBJ2-5	TGTGCCAGCAGTGAATGGGGAGCGGGAGGGCGTCAAGAGACCCAGTACTTC	CASSEWGAGGRQETQYF
TRBD2	NA	TRBV7-8	TRBJ2-7	TGTGCCAGCAGCTTAAGGGCTAGCGGGAACTACGAGCAGTACTTC	CASSLRASGNYEQYF
TRBD1	NA	TRBV15	TRBJ1-1	TGTGCCACCAGCACCGGACAGGGGCAAAACACTGAAGCTTTCTTT	CATSTGQGQNTEAFF
NA	NA	TRBV29-1	TRBJ1-1	TGCAGCGTAAGTCGAGGGGCTGAAGCTTTCTTT	CSVSRGAEAFF
NA	NA	TRBV7-2	TRBJ1-1	TGTGCCAGCAGCCTGATACAGGGCCTCGGCGCTTTCTTT	CASSLIQGLGAFF
NA	NA	TRBV19	TRBJ1-1	TGTGCCAGTAGGACCGGGAAGGGCACTGAAGCTTTCTTT	CASRTGKGTEAFF
NA	NA	TRBV5-6	TRBJ2-3	TGTGCCAGCAGCTATTCCACAGATACGCAGTATTTT	CASSYSTDTQYF
NA	NA	TRBV11-2	TRBJ2-6	TGTGCCAGCAGCTGGGCGGGACGACAAAACAACGTCCTGACTTTC	CASSWAGRQNNVLTF
TRBD1	NA	TRBV19	TRBJ2-7	TGTGCCAGTAGTATTGGGACAGACCGGGGCGAGCAGTACTTC	CASSIGTDRGEQYF
TRBD1	once	TRBV4-3	TRBJ2-7	TGCGCCAGCAGCCAAATACAGGGGTGGTACGAGCAGTACTTC	CASSQIQGWYEQYF
TRBD2	NA	TRBV9	TRBJ2-1	TGTGCCAGCAGCCCCCGGACTAGTCCGAATGAGCAGTTCTTC	CASSPRTSPNEQFF
NA	NA	TRBV7-6	TRBJ2-1	TGTGCCAGCAGCTCATTAGGCGTATCGGATGAGCAGTTCTTC	CASSSLGVSDEQFF
NA	NA	TRBV7-8	TRBJ1-5	TGTGCCAGCAGCCTTAACGAGCAGGACGGGGGTGGCGATCAGCCCCAGCATTTT	CASSLNEQDGGGDQPQHF
TRBD1	NA	TRBV7-9	TRBJ1-1	TGTGCCAGCAGCTTAATGGGACAGGGGAACACTGAAGCTTTCTTT	CASSLMGQGNTEAFF
NA	NA	TRBV5-4	TRBJ2-3	TGTGCCAGCAGCTCCACAGATACGCAGTATTTT	CASSSTDTQYF
NA	once	TRBV28	TRBJ2-5	TGTGCCATTTCCCCCATATCTTACCAAGAGACCCAGTACTTC	CAISPISYQETQYF
TRBD2	NA	TRBV9	TRBJ2-1	TGTGCCAGCAGCGTAGGGATGAGGAGGGAGCGGGAGATACTTTTGGCCTACAATGAGCAGTTCTTC	CASSVGMRREREILLAYNEQFF
TRBD2	NA	TRBV10-3	TRBJ2-3	TGTGCCATCAGTGAGTCAGGGAGGGAGTGGGGCACAGATACGCAGTATTTT	CAISESGREWGTDTQYF
TRBD1	NA	TRBV28	TRBJ2-7	TGTGCCAGCAGTTTAGGGGTCTACGGGACAGGTCCCTACGAGCAGTACTTC	CASSLGVYGTGPYEQYF
NA	once	TRBV6-6	TRBJ1-1	TGTGCCAGCAGTTACGGCACTGAAGCTTTCTTT	CASSYGTEAFF
TRBD2	NA	TRBV30	TRBJ2-2	TGTGCCTGGAGTCGGGAGGGCACCGGGGAGCTGTTTTTT	CAWSREGTGELFF
NA	NA	TRBV21-1	TRBJ2-7	TGTGCCAGCAGCAAAGTGCACTCCTCCTACGAGCAGTACTTC	CASSKVHSSYEQYF
TRBD2	NA	TRBV6-1	TRBJ2-5	TGTGCCAGCAGAGAACTACCGGGACTAGCGGCCCAAGAGACCCAGTACTTC	CASRELPGLAAQETQYF
NA	NA	TRBV21-1	TRBJ2-6	TGTGCCAGCAGCCCCGGGGGACAGGGGAACTCTGGGGCCAACGTCCTGACTTTC	CASSPGGQGNSGANVLTF
NA	NA	TRBV2	TRBJ1-5	TGTGCCAGCAGTGAAGGGCAGGGAACCAATCAGCCCCAGCATTTT	CASSEGQGTNQPQHF
TRBD2	NA	TRBV9	TRBJ2-1	TGTGCCAGCAGCGTGTCTAGCGGGTACAATGAGCAGTTCTTC	CASSVSSGYNEQFF
NA	few	TRBV2	TRBJ2-7	TGTGCCAGCCACCCCCGTGACCTCCCCTACGAGCAGTACTTC	CASHPRDLPYEQYF
TRBD2	NA	TRBV28	TRBJ2-7	TGTGCCAGCAGTACTGTAGCGGGAGGGTCCCCGTACGAGCAGTACTTC	CASSTVAGGSPYEQYF
NA	NA	TRBV4-1	TRBJ1-3	TGCGCCAGCAGCCAAGATCGTGGGTTGGGAAACACCATATATTTT	CASSQDRGLGNTIYF
NA	NA	TRBV15	TRBJ2-3	TGTGCCACCAGCAGAGATAGGTCTCGTTGGGGCACAGATACGCAGTATTTT	CATSRDRSRWGTDTQYF
NA	NA	TRBV21-1	TRBJ2-7	TGTGCCAGCAGCTGCGGTGGGACTAGAGGTCCCTACGAGCAGTACTTC	CASSCGGTRGPYEQYF
TRBD1	NA	TRBV28	TRBJ2-7	TGTGCCAGCAGTTTATCCCCGACAGGGCGCGTGGAGCAGTACTTC	CASSLSPTGRVEQYF
TRBD2	NA	TRBV4-2	TRBJ2-7	TGTGCCAGCAGCCAAGAATCTAGCGGGTCAGATTACGAGCAGTACTTC	CASSQESSGSDYEQYF
TRBD1	NA	TRBV7-2	TRBJ1-1	TGTGCCAGCAGCCCGAGAACAGGGGGCATCGAAGCTTTCTTT	CASSPRTGGIEAFF
NA	NA	TRBV19	TRBJ2-7	TGTGCCAGTAGTATATCCCGGTTAGGCGACTACGAGCAGTACTTC	CASSISRLGDYEQYF